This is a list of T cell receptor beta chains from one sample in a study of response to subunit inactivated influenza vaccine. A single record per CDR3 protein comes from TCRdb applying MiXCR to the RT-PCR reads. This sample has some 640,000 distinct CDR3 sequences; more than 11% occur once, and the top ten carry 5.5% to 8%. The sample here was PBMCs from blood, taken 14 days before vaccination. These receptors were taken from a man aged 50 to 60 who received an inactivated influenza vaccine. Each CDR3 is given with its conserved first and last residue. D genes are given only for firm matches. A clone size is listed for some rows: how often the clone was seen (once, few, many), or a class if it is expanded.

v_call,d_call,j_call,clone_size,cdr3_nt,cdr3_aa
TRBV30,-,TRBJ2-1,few,TGTGCCTGGAGTGTAGGGAATGAGCAGTTCTTC,CAWSVGNEQFF
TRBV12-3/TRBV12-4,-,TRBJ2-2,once,TGTGCCAGCAAACCATCGGATGGCGGGGAGCTGTTTTTT,CASKPSDGGELFF
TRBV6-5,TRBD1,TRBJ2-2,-,TGTGCCAGCAGTTACGTTCGCGGACAGGGGGCCCCGAACACCGGGGAGCTGTTTTTT,CASSYVRGQGAPNTGELFF
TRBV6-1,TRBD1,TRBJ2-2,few,TGTGCCAGCGGGCGGTGGGGACAGGGCCCCACCGGGGAGCTGTTTTTT,CASGRWGQGPTGELFF
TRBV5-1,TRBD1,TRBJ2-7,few,TGCGCCAGCAGCGCGTCCGGGACAGGGAATATCTACGAGCAGTACTTC,CASSASGTGNIYEQYF
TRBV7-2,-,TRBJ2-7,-,TGTGCCAGCAGCTTACGGCGGGGTTACGAGCAGTACTTC,CASSLRRGYEQYF
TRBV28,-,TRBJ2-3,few,TGTGCCAGCAGTTCCGTCACAGATACGCAGTATTTT,CASSSVTDTQYF
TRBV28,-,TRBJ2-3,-,TGTGCCAGCAGGGGCTGGAAGGAGACAGATACGCAGTATTTT,CASRGWKETDTQYF
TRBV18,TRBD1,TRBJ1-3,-,TGTGCCAGCTCACCCGGGACAGGGATTGGAAACACCATATATTTT,CASSPGTGIGNTIYF
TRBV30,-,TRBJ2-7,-,TGTGCCTGGAGAAGGGAACGCTACGAGCAGTACTTC,CAWRRERYEQYF
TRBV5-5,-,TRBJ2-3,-,TGTGCCAGCAGCTCTACTGGCGGTAGCACAGATACGCAGTATTTT,CASSSTGGSTDTQYF
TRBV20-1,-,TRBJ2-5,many,TGCAGTGCGGGGACACCGACGGTGCTAATAGGGGAGACCCAGTACTTC,CSAGTPTVLIGETQYF
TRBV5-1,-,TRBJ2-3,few,TGCGCCAGCTCGTGGGGGGGGCGCGGCACAGATACGCAGTATTTT,CASSWGGRGTDTQYF
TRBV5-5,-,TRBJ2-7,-,TGTGCCAGCAGCTCCCTTTCAGGGAGGTCCGAGCAGTACTTC,CASSSLSGRSEQYF
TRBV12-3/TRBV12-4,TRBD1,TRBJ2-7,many,TGTGCCAGCAGTTTCCGACAGGGGGTCTACGAGCAGTACTTC,CASSFRQGVYEQYF
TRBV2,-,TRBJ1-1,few,TGTGCCAGCAGCCGTGCCGGGGCCGGGTACGAAGCTTTCTTT,CASSRAGAGYEAFF
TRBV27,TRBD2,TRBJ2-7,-,TGTGCCAGCCGTGGGACTAGCGGAGGTCAATACGAGCAGTACTTC,CASRGTSGGQYEQYF
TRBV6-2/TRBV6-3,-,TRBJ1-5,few,TGTGCCAGCAGTCGCTACAGGGTTGATCAGCCCCAGCATTTT,CASSRYRVDQPQHF
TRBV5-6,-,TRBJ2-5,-,TGTGCCAGCAGCTTGATGGCAGGGCGGTCCCAAGAGACCCAGTACTTC,CASSLMAGRSQETQYF
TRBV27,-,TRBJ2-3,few,TGTGCCAGCAGTTTAGACTCCCTTTATACGCAGTATTTT,CASSLDSLYTQYF
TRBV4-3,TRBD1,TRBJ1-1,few,TGCGCCAGCAGCCAAGTCCCCGGACAGGGGGCGAACACTGAAGCTTTCTTT,CASSQVPGQGANTEAFF
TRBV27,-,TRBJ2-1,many,TGTGCCAGCAGTTCCGAGAGGGACTCCTACAATGAGCAGTTCTTC,CASSSERDSYNEQFF
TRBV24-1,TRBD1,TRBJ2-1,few,TGTGCCACCAGTGACGTCCGGGACAGCGCCTACAATGAGCAGTTCTTC,CATSDVRDSAYNEQFF
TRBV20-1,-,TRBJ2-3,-,TGCAGTGCTAGAGATCGACTAGTCACAGATACGCAGTATTTT,CSARDRLVTDTQYF
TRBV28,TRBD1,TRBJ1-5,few,TGTGCCAGCAGTCCCCCCGGAGGGGGCCAGCCCCAGCATTTT,CASSPPGGGQPQHF
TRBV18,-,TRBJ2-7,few,TGTGCCAGCTCACCGGTACGGCAGAGGGCCTACGAGCAGTACTTC,CASSPVRQRAYEQYF
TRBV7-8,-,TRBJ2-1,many,TGTGCCAGCAGTGAGCCTAGGAGGGATGAGCAGTTCTTC,CASSEPRRDEQFF
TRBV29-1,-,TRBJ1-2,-,TGCAGCGTTGACGACTTAACTTACTATGGCTACACCTTC,CSVDDLTYYGYTF
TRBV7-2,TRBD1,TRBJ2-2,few,TGTGCCAGCAGCAAAGGACAGGGGAACACCGGGGAGCTGTTTTTT,CASSKGQGNTGELFF
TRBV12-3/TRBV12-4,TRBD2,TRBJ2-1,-,TGTGCCAGCAGATCAGGACTAGCGGGTGATGAGCAGTTCTTC,CASRSGLAGDEQFF
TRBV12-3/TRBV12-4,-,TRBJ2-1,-,TGTGCCAGCAGTAAACCGGGGAACACCTACAATGAGCAGTTCTTC,CASSKPGNTYNEQFF
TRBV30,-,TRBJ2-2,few,TGTGCCTGGATTTCTTGGCGGACTGCGAACACCGGGGAGCTGTTTTTT,CAWISWRTANTGELFF
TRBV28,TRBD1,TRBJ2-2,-,TGTGCCAGTTCTTACCCTCCGGGACAGGGAAACACCGGGGAGCTGTTTTTT,CASSYPPGQGNTGELFF
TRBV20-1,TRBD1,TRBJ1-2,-,TGCAGTGCTGAGGGACAGATAAGAAACTATGGCTACACCTTC,CSAEGQIRNYGYTF
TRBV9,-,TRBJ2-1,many,TGTGCCAGCAGCGTAGGTCGGGAGTACAATGAGCAGTTCTTC,CASSVGREYNEQFF
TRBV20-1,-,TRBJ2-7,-,TGCAGTGCGGCCGGGAGCTCACGGGACGGTATCTACTACTACGAGCAGTACTTC,CSAAGSSRDGIYYYEQYF
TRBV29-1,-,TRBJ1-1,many,TGCAGCGTGGGGGGGGTGATGCGGGCTGAAGCTTTCTTT,CSVGGVMRAEAFF
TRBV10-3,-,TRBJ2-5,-,TGTGCCATCCGGAACGGGGAGCAAGAGACCCAGTACTTC,CAIRNGEQETQYF
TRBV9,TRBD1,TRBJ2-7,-,TGTGCCAGCAGCGTAGAAGGGACAGGGGGAAGGGAGCAGTACTTC,CASSVEGTGGREQYF
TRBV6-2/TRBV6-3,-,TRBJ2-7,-,TGTGCCAGCAAGACAGGAGAAACCTACGAGCAGTACTTC,CASKTGETYEQYF
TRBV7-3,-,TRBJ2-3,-,TGTGCCAGCAGCTTAACCGCGAGCGGAGGAACAGATACGCAGTATTTT,CASSLTASGGTDTQYF
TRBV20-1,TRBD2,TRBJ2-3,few,TGCAGTGCTTTAAAGGGCGGGAGTCGCACAGATACGCAGTATTTT,CSALKGGSRTDTQYF
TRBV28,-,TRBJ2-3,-,TGTGCCAGCAGTTTGAGGTGGGGCCCAGATACGCAGTATTTT,CASSLRWGPDTQYF
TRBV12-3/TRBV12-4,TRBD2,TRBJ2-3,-,TGTGCCAGCAGTTCAGCGGGGGAGCCCACAGATACGCAGTATTTT,CASSSAGEPTDTQYF
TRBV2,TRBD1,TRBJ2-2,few,TGTGCCAGCAGGATCCCCGGGACAGGGTGGTCGATCACCGGGGAGCTGTTTTTT,CASRIPGTGWSITGELFF
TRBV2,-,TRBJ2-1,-,TGTGCCAGCAGTGACGTCCTTTTAAGCTCCTACAATGAGCAGTTCTTC,CASSDVLLSSYNEQFF
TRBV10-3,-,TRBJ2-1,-,TGTGCCATCAGATACGGGAGTGACCCCAATGAGCAGTTCTTC,CAIRYGSDPNEQFF
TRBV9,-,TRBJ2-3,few,TGTGCCAGCAGCGTAGGTGGGAGTTGGAGGAGCACAGATACGCAGTATTTT,CASSVGGSWRSTDTQYF
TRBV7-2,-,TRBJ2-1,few,TGTGCCAGCAGCTTAGTTAGAACGGACAATGAGCAGTTCTTC,CASSLVRTDNEQFF
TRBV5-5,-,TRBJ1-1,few,TGTGCCAGCACCCTACCACAGGGAACTGAAGCTTTCTTT,CASTLPQGTEAFF
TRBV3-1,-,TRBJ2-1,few,TGTGCCAGCAGCCAATGGGACACCGGCTCCTACAATGAGCAGTTCTTC,CASSQWDTGSYNEQFF
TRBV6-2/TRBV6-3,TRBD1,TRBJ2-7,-,TGTGCCAGCAGCCAAGACAGGGGCTCCCCCTACGAGCAGTACTTC,CASSQDRGSPYEQYF
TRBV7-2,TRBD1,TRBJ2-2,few,TGTGCCAGCAGCCAACCGACAGGGGCAAAAACCGGGGAGCTGTTTTTT,CASSQPTGAKTGELFF
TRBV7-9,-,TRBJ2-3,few,TGTGCCAGCAGCCCCGGGATAGCGGCCACAGATACGCAGTATTTT,CASSPGIAATDTQYF
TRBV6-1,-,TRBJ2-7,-,TGTGCCAGCAGCACCCAGGGAATCTCGACGGGCGAGCAGTACTTC,CASSTQGISTGEQYF
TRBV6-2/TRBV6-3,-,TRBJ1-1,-,TGTGCCGCATGGGGACCCATGGGGGTCACTGAAGCTTTCTTT,CAAWGPMGVTEAFF
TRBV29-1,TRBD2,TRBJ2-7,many,TGCAGCGTTCTGCGGGGGGGGTTCGAGCAGTACTTC,CSVLRGGFEQYF
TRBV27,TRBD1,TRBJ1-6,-,TGTGCCAGCACCACCGGACAGGTCGGCTATAATTCACCCCTCCACTTT,CASTTGQVGYNSPLHF
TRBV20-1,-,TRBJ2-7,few,TGCAGTGCTTATGACAGCTCCTACAGCTCCTACGAGCAGTACTTC,CSAYDSSYSSYEQYF